Listed below are T cell receptor beta chains from one sample, sequenced in a study of blood T cell repertoires in COVID-19. Sequencing was performed with immunoSEQ multiplex PCR; in TCRdb, only in-frame clones are kept and a portion is missing. The table has over 200,000 clones, about 83% seen once. Sequences were obtained from peripheral blood. These receptors all stem from a man between 60 and 70 years old who had recovered from COVID-19. The CDR3 runs from the conserved cysteine through the conserved F or W. Fields, in order: D gene, V gene, J gene, CDR3 protein, CDR3 DNA. D genes are given only for firm matches.

>TRBD2|TRBV19|TRBJ2-5
CASSSGLAGETQYF
TGTGCCAGTAGTTCGGGACTAGCAGGGGAGACCCAGTACTTC
>TRBD2|TRBV30|TRBJ2-7
CAWSGGAHEQYF
TGTGCCTGGAGCGGGGGGGCCCACGAGCAGTACTTC
>TRBD1|TRBV15|TRBJ2-5
CATSRGGQSQETQYF
TGTGCCACCAGCAGAGGGGGACAGTCGCAAGAGACCCAGTACTTC
>TRBD1|TRBV19|TRBJ1-1
CASSPWTGGNTEAFF
TGTGCCAGTAGTCCGTGGACAGGGGGTAACACTGAAGCTTTCTTT
>.|TRBV7-3|TRBJ1-5
CASSLGQWPNQPQHF
TGTGCCAGCAGCTTAGGACAGTGGCCCAATCAGCCCCAGCATTTT
>.|TRBV19|TRBJ2-7
CASMGRENSYEQYF
TGTGCCAGTATGGGGCGGGAAAACTCCTACGAGCAGTACTTC
>TRBD1|TRBV7-2|TRBJ1-1
CASSNNPGGRTEAFF
TGTGCCAGCAGTAACAACCCAGGGGGTAGAACTGAAGCTTTCTTT
>TRBD1|TRBV28|TRBJ1-1
CASSSGQGTEAFF
TGTGCCAGCAGTTCCGGACAGGGCACTGAAGCTTTCTTT
>.|TRBV27|TRBJ1-5
CASSFSGSNQPQHF
TGTGCCAGCAGTTTTTCGGGTAGCAATCAGCCCCAGCATTTT
>.|TRBV6-5|TRBJ1-1
CASSSRGIEAFF
TGTGCCAGCAGTTCCAGGGGTATTGAAGCTTTCTTT